This T cell receptor (beta chain) is drawn from a study of T-cell reconstitution after alpha-beta-depleted transplantation in children. Study conclusions and caveats: Diversity and T-cell counts at one year after transplant derived mostly from new T cells. It was surviving recipient T cells and thymic progenitors that gave some patients high TCRbeta diversity at day 60.

The library targeted TCRbeta and was prepared with unique molecular identifiers. TCRdb ran MiXCR on the PCR reads and lists one entry per CDR3 protein. The sample lists 300,000 to 400,000 distinct CDR3 sequences, roughly 15% seen once, with approximately 38% in the top ten. Comment on this clonotype: What it binds is not known.

Germline CDR1 is SEHNR and CDR2 is FQNEAQ (reference sequence). The V end lost 1 base, the J end lost 1 base, and 7 bases lay between the germline ends. The CDR3 totals 14 residues. This specimen consisted of PBMCs, mostly from graft donor cells, obtained 360 days after TCRalphabeta/CD19-depleted stem cell transplant. The source is a male patient between 2 and 15 years old who had a stem cell transplant for acute lymphoblastic leukemia, so the T cells may come from the graft donor. The chain carries TRBV7-9 and TRBJ1-1, with D maybe TRBD1 (5 bases). The DNA for the CDR3 is TGTGCCAGCAGCTTAGAGGGGACGAACACTGAAGCTTTCTTT. This codes for CASSLEGTNTEAFF.